The source of this TCR beta chain is a study of CD8 T cells in ankylosing spondylitis. Study-wide points: Significantly higher representation of disease-linked clones was reported for matched ankylosing spondylitis synovial fluid. Disease-linked clones had a CD8+ phenotype and relatively low frequency in peripheral blood.

Molecular-barcoded quantitative 5'-RACE produced these TCR beta libraries. Each CDR3 protein is one row after TCRdb ran MiXCR on the 5' RACE reads. The sample lists hundreds of thousands of distinct CDR3 sequences, around 20% seen once, with around 8% in the top ten. In the case of this clonotype: Antigen specificity is unknown.

The germline V gene has CDR1 MDHEN and CDR2 SYDVKM. The CDR3 extends over 15 amino acids. V was clipped by 8 bases and J by 10 bases; unmatched bases: 15. The TCR was taken from a male donor with ankylosing spondylitis or in good health (not recorded which). The chain has TRBV28 and TRBJ2-3, with TRBD1 matching 10 bases. Sequenced: blood, either unsorted or a sorted T cell fraction (not recorded which). The CDR3 here is CASGGGQGIFRAQYF. Here the CDR3 DNA reads TGTGCCAGCGGGGGGGGACAGGGGATTTTTCGTGCGCAGTATTTT.